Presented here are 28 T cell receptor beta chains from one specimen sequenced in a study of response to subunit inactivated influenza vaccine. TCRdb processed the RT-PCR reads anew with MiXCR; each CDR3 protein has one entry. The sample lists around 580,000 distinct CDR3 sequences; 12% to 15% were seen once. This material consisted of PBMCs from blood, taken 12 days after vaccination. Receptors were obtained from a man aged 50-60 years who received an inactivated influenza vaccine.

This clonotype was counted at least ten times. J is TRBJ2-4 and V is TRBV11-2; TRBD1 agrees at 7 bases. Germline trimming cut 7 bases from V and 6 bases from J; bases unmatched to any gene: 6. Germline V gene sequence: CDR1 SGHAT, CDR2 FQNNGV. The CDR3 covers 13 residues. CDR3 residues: CASTRQGANIQYF. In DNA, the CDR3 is TGTGCCAGCACCCGACAGGGAGCAAACATTCAGTACTTC.

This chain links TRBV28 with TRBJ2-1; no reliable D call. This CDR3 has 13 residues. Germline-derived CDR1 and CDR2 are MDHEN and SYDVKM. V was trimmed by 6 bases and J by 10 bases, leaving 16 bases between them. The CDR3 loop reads CASRIGFFGEQFF. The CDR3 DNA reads TGTGCCAGCAGAATAGGCTTCTTCGGGGAGCAGTTCTTC.

CDR3 nucleotide sequence: TGTGCCAGCAGCCACCCAGGGGGCCCCACAGATACGCAGTATTTT. Residues: CASSHPGGPTDTQYF. The V call is TRBV12-3 or TRBV12-4, the J call TRBJ2-3, with 8 bases fitting TRBD1. The V segment lost 6 bases and the J segment 2 bases; nucleotides outside the gene matches: 7. The CDR3 is 15 amino acids.

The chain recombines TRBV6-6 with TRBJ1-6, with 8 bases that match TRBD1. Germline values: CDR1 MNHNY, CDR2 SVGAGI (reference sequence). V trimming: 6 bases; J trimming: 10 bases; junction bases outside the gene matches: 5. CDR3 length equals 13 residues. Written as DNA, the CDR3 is TGTGCCAGCAGACAGGGGGTAATATCACCCCTCCACTTT. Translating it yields CASRQGVISPLHF.

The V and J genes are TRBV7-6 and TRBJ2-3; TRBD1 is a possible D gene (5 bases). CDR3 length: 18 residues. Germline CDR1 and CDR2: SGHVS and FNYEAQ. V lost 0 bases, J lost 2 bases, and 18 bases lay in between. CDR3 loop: CASSLALSGWGLTDTQYF. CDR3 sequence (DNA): TGTGCCAGCAGCTTAGCGCTGTCCGGCTGGGGCCTCACAGATACGCAGTATTTT.

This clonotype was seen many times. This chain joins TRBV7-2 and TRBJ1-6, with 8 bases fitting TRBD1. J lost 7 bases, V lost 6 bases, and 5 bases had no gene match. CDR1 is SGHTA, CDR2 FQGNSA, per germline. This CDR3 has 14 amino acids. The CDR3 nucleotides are TGTGCCAGCAGTCCAGGGGGCATCAATTCACCCCTCCACTTT. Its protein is CASSPGGINSPLHF. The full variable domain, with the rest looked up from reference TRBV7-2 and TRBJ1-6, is GAGVSQSPSNKVTEKGKDVELRCDPISGHTALYWYRQSLGQGLEFLIYFQGNSAPDKSGLPSDRFSAERTGGSVSTLTIQRTQQEDSAVYLCASSPGGINSPLHFGNGTRLTVT.

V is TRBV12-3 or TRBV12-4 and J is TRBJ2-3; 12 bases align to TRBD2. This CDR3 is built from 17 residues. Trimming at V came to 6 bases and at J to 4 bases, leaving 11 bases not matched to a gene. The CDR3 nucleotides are TGTGCCAGCAGCCGACTAGCGGGGGAGACGGGACCAGATACGCAGTATTTT. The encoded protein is CASSRLAGETGPDTQYF.

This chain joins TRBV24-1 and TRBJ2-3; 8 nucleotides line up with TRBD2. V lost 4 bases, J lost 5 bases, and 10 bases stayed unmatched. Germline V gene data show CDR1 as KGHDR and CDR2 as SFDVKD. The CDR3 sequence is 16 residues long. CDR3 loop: CATSDQERGRGDTQYF. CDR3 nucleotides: TGTGCCACCAGTGACCAGGAGCGGGGGCGGGGAGATACGCAGTATTTT.

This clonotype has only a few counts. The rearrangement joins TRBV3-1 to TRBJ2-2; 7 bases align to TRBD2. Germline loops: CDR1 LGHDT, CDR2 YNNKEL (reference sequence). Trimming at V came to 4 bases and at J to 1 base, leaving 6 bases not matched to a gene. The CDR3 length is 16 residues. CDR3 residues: CASSPRLAGNTGELFF. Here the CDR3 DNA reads TGTGCCAGCAGCCCCCGACTAGCAGGGAACACCGGGGAGCTGTTTTTT.

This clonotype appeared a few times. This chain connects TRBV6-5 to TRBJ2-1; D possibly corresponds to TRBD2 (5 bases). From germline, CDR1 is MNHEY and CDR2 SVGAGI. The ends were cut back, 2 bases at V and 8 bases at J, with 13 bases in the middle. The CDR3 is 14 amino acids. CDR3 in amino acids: CASSYRRGVDEQFF. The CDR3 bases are TGTGCCAGCAGTTACCGACGGGGAGTGGATGAGCAGTTCTTC.

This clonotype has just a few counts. CDR3 sequence: CASSPPGYRVEDTQYF. Written as DNA, the CDR3 is TGTGCCAGCAGCCCGCCGGGATACAGGGTGGAAGATACGCAGTATTTT. The chain combines TRBV7-2 with TRBJ2-3; TRBD1 might be the D (6 bases). Germline assignment: CDR1 SGHTA and CDR2 FQGNSA. The CDR3 has 16 residues. Trimming took 5 bases from V and 5 from J, leaving 20 bases between them.

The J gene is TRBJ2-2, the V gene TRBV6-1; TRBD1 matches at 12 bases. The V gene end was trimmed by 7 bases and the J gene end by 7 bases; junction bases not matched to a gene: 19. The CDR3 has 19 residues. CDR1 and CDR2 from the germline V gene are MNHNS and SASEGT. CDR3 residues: CASTLRGTGGAFRNGELFF. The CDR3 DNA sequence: TGTGCCAGCACCCTACGCGGGACAGGGGGCGCCTTTAGGAACGGGGAGCTGTTTTTT.

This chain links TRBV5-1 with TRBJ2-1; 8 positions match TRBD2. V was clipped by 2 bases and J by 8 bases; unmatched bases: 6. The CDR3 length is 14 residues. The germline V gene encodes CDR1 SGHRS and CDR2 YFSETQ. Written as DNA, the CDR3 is TGCGCCAGCAGCTTCGGAGCGGGGGCAGATGAGCAGTTCTTC. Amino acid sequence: CASSFGAGADEQFF. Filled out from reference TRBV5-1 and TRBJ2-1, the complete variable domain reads KAGVTQTPRYLIKTRGQQVTLSCSPISGHRSVSWYQQTPGQGLQFLFEYFSETQRNKGNFPGRFSGRQFSNSRSEMNVSTLELGDSALYLCASSFGAGADEQFFGPGTRLTVL.

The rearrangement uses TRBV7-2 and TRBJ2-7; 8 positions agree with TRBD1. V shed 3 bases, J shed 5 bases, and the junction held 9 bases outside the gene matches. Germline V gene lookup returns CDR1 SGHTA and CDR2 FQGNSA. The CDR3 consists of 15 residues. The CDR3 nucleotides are TGTGCCAGCAGCTTCCCAGGGGGCGCAAGCCACGAGCAGTACTTC. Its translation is CASSFPGGASHEQYF.

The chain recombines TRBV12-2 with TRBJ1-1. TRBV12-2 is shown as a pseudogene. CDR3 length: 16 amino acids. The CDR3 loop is CASRLIWGFVYTEAFF. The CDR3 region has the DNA TGTGCAAGTCGCTTGATCTGGGGGTTCGTGTACACTGAAGCTTTCTTT.

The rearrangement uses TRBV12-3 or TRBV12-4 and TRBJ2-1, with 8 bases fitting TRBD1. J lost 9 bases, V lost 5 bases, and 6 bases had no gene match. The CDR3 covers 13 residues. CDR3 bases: TGTGCCAGCAGTCAAGACAGGGGAACTGAGCAGTTCTTC. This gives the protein CASSQDRGTEQFF.

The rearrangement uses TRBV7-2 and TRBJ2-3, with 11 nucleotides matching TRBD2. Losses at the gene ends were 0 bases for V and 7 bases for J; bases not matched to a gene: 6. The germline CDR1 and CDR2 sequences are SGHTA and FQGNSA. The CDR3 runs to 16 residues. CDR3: CASSLAEASGRYTQYF. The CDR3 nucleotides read TGTGCCAGCAGCTTAGCGGAGGCTAGCGGGAGGTATACGCAGTATTTT.

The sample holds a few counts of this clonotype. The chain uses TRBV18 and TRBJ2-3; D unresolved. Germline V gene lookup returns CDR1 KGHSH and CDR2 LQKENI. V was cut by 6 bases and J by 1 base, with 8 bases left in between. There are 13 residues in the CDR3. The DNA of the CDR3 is TGTGCCAGCTCTATGGTGGGCACAGATACGCAGTATTTT. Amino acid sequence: CASSMVGTDTQYF.

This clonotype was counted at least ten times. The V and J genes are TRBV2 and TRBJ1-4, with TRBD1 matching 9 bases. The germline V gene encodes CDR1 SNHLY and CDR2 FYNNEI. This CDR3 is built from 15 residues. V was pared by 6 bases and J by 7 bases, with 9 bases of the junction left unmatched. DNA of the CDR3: TGTGCCAGCAGGGTAACAGGGGGCGGGACTGAAAAACTGTTTTTT. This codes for CASRVTGGGTEKLFF.

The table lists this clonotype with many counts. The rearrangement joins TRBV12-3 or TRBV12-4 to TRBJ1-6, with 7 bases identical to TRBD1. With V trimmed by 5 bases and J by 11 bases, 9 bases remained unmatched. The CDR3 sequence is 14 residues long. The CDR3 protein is CASSPMGTAAPLHF. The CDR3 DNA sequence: TGTGCCAGCAGTCCCATGGGGACAGCGGCACCCCTCCACTTT.

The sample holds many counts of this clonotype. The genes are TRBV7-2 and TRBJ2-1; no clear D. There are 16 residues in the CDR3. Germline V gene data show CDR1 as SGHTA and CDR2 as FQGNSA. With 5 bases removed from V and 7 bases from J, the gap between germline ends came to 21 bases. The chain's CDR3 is CASSPHGGLLRNEQFF. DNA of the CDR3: TGTGCCAGCAGCCCCCATGGCGGCCTACTGAGGAATGAGCAGTTCTTC.

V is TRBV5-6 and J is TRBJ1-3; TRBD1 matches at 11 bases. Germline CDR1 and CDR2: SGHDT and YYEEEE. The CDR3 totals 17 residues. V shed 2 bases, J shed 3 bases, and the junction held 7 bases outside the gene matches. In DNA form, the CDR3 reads TGTGCCAGCAGCTTTTTCGGACAGGGGGCAATTGGAAACACCATATATTTT. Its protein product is CASSFFGQGAIGNTIYF.

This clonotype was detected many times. CDR3 sequence reads: CSAGLGLTEAFF. The CDR3, as DNA: TGCAGTGCCGGACTGGGTTTGACTGAAGCTTTCTTT. This sequence joins TRBV20-1 and TRBJ1-1; D is uncertain. V dropped 6 bases and J dropped 5 bases, with 13 bases sitting between them. The V gene's germline CDR1 is DFQATT and CDR2 SNEGSKA (reference sequence). The CDR3 runs 12 residues.

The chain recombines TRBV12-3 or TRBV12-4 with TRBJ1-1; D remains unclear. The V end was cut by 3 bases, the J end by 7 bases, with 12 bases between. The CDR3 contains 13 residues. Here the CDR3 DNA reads TGTGCCAGCAGTTTGGACGGGTCTCGTGAAGCTTTCTTT. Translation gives CASSLDGSREAFF.

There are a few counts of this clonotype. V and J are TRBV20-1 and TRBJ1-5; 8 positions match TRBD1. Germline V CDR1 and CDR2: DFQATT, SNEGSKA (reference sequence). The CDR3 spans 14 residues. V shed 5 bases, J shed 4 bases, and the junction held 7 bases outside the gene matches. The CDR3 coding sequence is TGCAGTGCTGGGGGGACAGGAGCTAATCAGCCCCAGCATTTT. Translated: CSAGGTGANQPQHF.

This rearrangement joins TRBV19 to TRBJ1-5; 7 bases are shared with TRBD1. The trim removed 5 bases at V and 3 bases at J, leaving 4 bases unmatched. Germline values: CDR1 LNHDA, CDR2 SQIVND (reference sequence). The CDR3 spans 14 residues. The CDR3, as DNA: TGTGCCAGTAGTGGCGGGACAGACAATCAGCCCCAGCATTTT. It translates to CASSGGTDNQPQHF.

CDR3 bases: TGCAGTGCTAGAGAGCCGGGACGCCTCGGGGAGCAGTACTTC. Protein product: CSAREPGRLGEQYF. The rearrangement joins TRBV20-1 to TRBJ2-7; D may be TRBD1 or TRBD2 (5 bases each). Germline values: CDR1 DFQATT, CDR2 SNEGSKA (reference sequence). CDR3 length equals 14 residues. Deletions cut 0 bases from V and 7 bases from J, with 16 bases between.

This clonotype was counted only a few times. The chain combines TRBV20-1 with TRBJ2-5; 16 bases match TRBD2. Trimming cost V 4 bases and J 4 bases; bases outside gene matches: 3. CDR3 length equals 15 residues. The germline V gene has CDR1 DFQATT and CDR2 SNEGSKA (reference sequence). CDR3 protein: CSAKGTSGGGETQYF. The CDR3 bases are TGCAGTGCTAAGGGGACTAGCGGGGGGGGAGAGACCCAGTACTTC.